The 6 T cell receptor beta chains below were found in one sample sequenced in a study of cytomegalovirus exposure and HLA in healthy donors. Amplification used 60 Vbeta primers and 13 Jbeta primers. Assay: immunoSEQ multiplex PCR; the TCRdb copy retains only in-frame clones and omits some. The top ten hold around 1.5% of the sample, which has about 160,000 clones, 65% to 85% seen once. Specimen: PBMCs. The receptors stem from a man aged 55 to 69 in good health and CMV-seronegative.

The CDR3: CASSSQPPTEAFF. In nucleotides, the CDR3 is TGTGCCAGCAGCTCACAGCCCCCCACTGAAGCTTTCTTT. The J gene is TRBJ1-1, the V gene TRBV11-2, with no clear D. The V and J ends lost 4 bases and 4 bases respectively, with 10 bases between them. The CDR3 loop spans 13 amino acids. Germline V gene data show CDR1 as SGHAT and CDR2 as FQNNGV.

In regard to this clone: This same CDR3 is encoded by further DNA sequences in the sample. The J gene is TRBJ1-2, the V gene TRBV7-9; 7 bases are a match to TRBD1. The germline gives CDR1 SEHNR, CDR2 FQNEAQ (reference sequence). The CDR3 totals 14 residues. With 5 bases clipped from V and 5 bases from J, the junction kept 8 bases outside the gene matches. The CDR3: CASSLTGEPYGYTF. The CDR3, as DNA: TGTGCCAGCAGCCTAACAGGGGAGCCTTATGGCTACACCTTC.

This chain joins TRBV5-1 and TRBJ2-1; D might be TRBD1 (5 bases). Germline V gene sequence: CDR1 SGHRS, CDR2 YFSETQ. The CDR3 loop spans 13 amino acids. V shed 0 bases and J shed 8 bases, with 9 bases lying between them. Here the CDR3 DNA reads TGCGCCAGCAGCTTGGGTAGCAGGGATGAGCAGTTCTTC. As protein: CASSLGSRDEQFF. The variable domain in full, with the rest retrieved from reference TRBV5-1 and TRBJ2-1, is KAGVTQTPRYLIKTRGQQVTLSCSPISGHRSVSWYQQTPGQGLQFLFEYFSETQRNKGNFPGRFSGRQFSNSRSEMNVSTLELGDSALYLCASSLGSRDEQFFGPGTRLTVL.

This clone was seen a few times. V usage is TRBV5-6 and J usage is TRBJ2-7; 7 bases agree with TRBD2. The CDR3 runs to 14 residues. Trimming cost V 2 bases and J 2 bases; bases outside gene matches: 4. CDR1 is SGHDT, CDR2 YYEEEE, per germline. The CDR3 region has the DNA TGTGCCAGCAGCTTTATCGGGGGGACCTACGAGCAGTACTTC. Its translation: CASSFIGGTYEQYF. The full variable domain, its missing parts supplied by reference TRBV5-6 and TRBJ2-7, is DAGVTQSPTHLIKTRGQQVTLRCSPKSGHDTVSWYQQALGQGPQFIFQYYEEEERQRGNFPDRFSGHQFPNYSSELNVNALLLGDSALYLCASSFIGGTYEQYFGPGTRLTVT.

The rearrangement uses TRBV7-2 and TRBJ2-1, with 9 bases matching TRBD2. Germline loops: CDR1 SGHTA, CDR2 FQGNSA. The CDR3 sequence is 18 residues long. The ends lost 3 bases at V and 10 bases at J; junction bases unmatched: 19. The CDR3 sequence is CASSFNGVSLAGNGEQFF. CDR3 sequence (DNA): TGTGCCAGCAGCTTTAACGGGGTAAGCCTAGCGGGGAACGGGGAGCAGTTCTTC. The variable domain in full, completed from reference TRBV7-2 and TRBJ2-1, reads GAGVSQSPSNKVTEKGKDVELRCDPISGHTALYWYRQSLGQGLEFLIYFQGNSAPDKSGLPSDRFSAERTGGSVSTLTIQRTQQEDSAVYLCASSFNGVSLAGNGEQFFGPGTRLTVL.

The chain joins TRBV28 to TRBJ2-5; 9 bases align to TRBD1. The CDR3 runs 14 residues. With V trimmed by 5 bases and J by 11 bases, 12 bases remained unmatched. CDR1 is MDHEN, CDR2 SYDVKM, per germline. For the CDR3, the DNA is TGTGCCAGCAGTCCCGGGACAGGGCCCGGGGAGCAGTACTTC. Its protein is CASSPGTGPGEQYF.